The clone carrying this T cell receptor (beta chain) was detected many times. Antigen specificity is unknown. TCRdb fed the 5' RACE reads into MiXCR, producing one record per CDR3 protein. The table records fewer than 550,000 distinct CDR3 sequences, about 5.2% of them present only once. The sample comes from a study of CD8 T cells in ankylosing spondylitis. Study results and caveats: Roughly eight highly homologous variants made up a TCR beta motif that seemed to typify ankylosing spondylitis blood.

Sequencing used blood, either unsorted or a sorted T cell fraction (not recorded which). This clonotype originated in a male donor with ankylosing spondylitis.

CDR3 nucleotide sequence: TGTGCCAGCAGTTCCCCGGGGGGTGGGAGGCACCAGCCCCAGCATTTT. This translates into CASSSPGGGRHQPQHF. The rearrangement joins TRBV12-3 or TRBV12-4 to TRBJ1-5; tentative D call: TRBD1 (5 bases). V lost 4 bases and J lost 7, with 20 bases in between. This CDR3 has 16 residues.